Sequencing of this T cell receptor beta chain was carried out in a study of cytomegalovirus exposure and HLA in healthy donors. Overall study results and limits: In a later analysis, donors in an Asian-associated ancestry cluster reportedly had fewer N-insertions in productive TCRs than the cohort mean. As was reported, the classifier diagnosed cytomegalovirus status with high specificity and sensitivity.

In its sample, this clone was seen once. Antigen unknown. This CDR3 spans 12 amino acids. The V segment lost 3 bases and the J segment 11 bases; nucleotides outside the gene matches: 6. Per germline, CDR1 MDHEN and CDR2 SYDVKM. The PCR was carried out with 60 Vbeta primers and 13 Jbeta primers. Measured with immunoSEQ multiplex PCR; TCRdb has only the in-frame clones, and not every one. The table includes roughly 200,000 clones, approximately 85% detected once. The receptor was derived from a woman in her 50s in good health and CMV-seronegative. The rearrangement uses TRBV28 and TRBJ2-5, with TRBD2 matching over 7 bases. The source material was PBMCs. DNA for the CDR3: TGTGCCAGCAGTTTCCAGACTAGCCGTCAGTACTTC. It codes for CASSFQTSRQYF.